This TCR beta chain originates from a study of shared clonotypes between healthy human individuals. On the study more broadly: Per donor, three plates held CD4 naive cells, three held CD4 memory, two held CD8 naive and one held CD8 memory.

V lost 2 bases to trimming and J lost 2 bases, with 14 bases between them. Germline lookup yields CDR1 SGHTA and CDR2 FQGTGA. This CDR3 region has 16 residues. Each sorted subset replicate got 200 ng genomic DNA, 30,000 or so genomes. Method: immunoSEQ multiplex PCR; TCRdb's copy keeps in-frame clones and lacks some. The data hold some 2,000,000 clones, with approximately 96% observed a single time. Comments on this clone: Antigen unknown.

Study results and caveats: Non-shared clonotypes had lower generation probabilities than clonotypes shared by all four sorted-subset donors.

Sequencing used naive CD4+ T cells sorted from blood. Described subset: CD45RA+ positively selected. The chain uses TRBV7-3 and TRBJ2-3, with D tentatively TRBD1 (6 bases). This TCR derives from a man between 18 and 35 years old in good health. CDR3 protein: CASSLGYRETTDTQYF. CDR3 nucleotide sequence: TGTGCCAGCAGCTTAGGGTACAGGGAAACCACAGATACGCAGTATTTT.